This is a list of T cell receptor beta chains from one sample in a study of T cell responses to AZD1222 COVID-19 vaccine. Only in-frame clones appear in the TCRdb table, and some are missing; sequencing was by immunoSEQ multiplex PCR. The sample lists 250,000 to 300,000 clones; almost 95% were seen once. Sample: peripheral blood, taken 28 days after the second AZD1222 dose. The receptors shown here come from an adult who received the AZD1222 COVID-19 vaccine. Each CDR3 is given with its conserved first and last residue. Fields, in order: V gene, clone size, J gene, D gene, CDR3 DNA, CDR3 protein. D genes are given only for firm matches. The listing skips clone size in some rows; elsewhere it reads once, few, many or a size class.

v_gene: TRBV6-5; abundance: once; j_gene: TRBJ1-4; d_gene: .; CDR3nt: TGTGCCAGCAGCCAGGGACTGTATAATGAAAAACTGTTTTTT; CDR3aa: CASSQGLYNEKLFF
v_gene: TRBV5-1; abundance: .; j_gene: TRBJ1-3; d_gene: .; CDR3nt: TGCGCCAGCAGCGACGCGTCGGCAGCTGGAAACACCATATATTTT; CDR3aa: CASSDASAAGNTIYF
v_gene: TRBV28; abundance: .; j_gene: TRBJ2-5; d_gene: .; CDR3nt: TGTGCCAGCAGTTACCAGGGTGGGGGAGAGACCCAGTACTTC; CDR3aa: CASSYQGGGETQYF
v_gene: TRBV19; abundance: .; j_gene: TRBJ1-6; d_gene: TRBD1; CDR3nt: TGTGCCAGTACTGAACAGGGGCTCTCACCCCTCCACTTT; CDR3aa: CASTEQGLSPLHF
v_gene: TRBV28; abundance: .; j_gene: TRBJ2-7; d_gene: .; CDR3nt: TGTGCCAGCATCCCATCGGAGGGCCTAGCATCCTACGAGCAGTACTTC; CDR3aa: CASIPSEGLASYEQYF
v_gene: TRBV2; abundance: .; j_gene: TRBJ2-7; d_gene: .; CDR3nt: TGTGCCAGCAGTAGGAGCTCCTACGAGCAGTACTTC; CDR3aa: CASSRSSYEQYF
v_gene: TRBV9; abundance: .; j_gene: TRBJ2-2; d_gene: TRBD1; CDR3nt: TGTGCCAGCAGCGTAGGACAGGGGGGCACCGGGGAGCTGTTTTTT; CDR3aa: CASSVGQGGTGELFF
v_gene: TRBV4-2; abundance: .; j_gene: TRBJ1-5; d_gene: .; CDR3nt: TGTGCCAGCAGCCAAGATCTGACAGCCGGAGGGAGTCAGCCCCAGCATTTT; CDR3aa: CASSQDLTAGGSQPQHF
v_gene: TRBV5-4; abundance: .; j_gene: TRBJ2-5; d_gene: TRBD1; CDR3nt: TGTGCCAGCAGCAGAGGACAGGGGAGCGGGGAGACCCAGTACTTC; CDR3aa: CASSRGQGSGETQYF
v_gene: TRBV28; abundance: .; j_gene: TRBJ1-5; d_gene: .; CDR3nt: TGTGCCAGCAGTCAGGGGTCAACTAGCAATCAGCCCCAGCATTTT; CDR3aa: CASSQGSTSNQPQHF
v_gene: TRBV9; abundance: .; j_gene: TRBJ2-7; d_gene: .; CDR3nt: TGTGCCAGCAGCGTAGGCAGGGTTGGGTACGAGCAGTACTTC; CDR3aa: CASSVGRVGYEQYF
v_gene: TRBV6-1; abundance: once; j_gene: TRBJ1-1; d_gene: .; CDR3nt: TGTGCCAGCAGTGAGAGACGGATTGACACTGAAGCTTTCTTT; CDR3aa: CASSERRIDTEAFF
v_gene: TRBV15; abundance: .; j_gene: TRBJ2-1; d_gene: TRBD2; CDR3nt: TGTGCCACCAGCAGATCCCCGGGACTAGGGCGGTATGAGCAGTTCTTC; CDR3aa: CATSRSPGLGRYEQFF
v_gene: TRBV27; abundance: .; j_gene: TRBJ2-7; d_gene: TRBD2; CDR3nt: TGTGCCAGCAGTTCCCGGACTAGTCCGTACCACTACGAGCAGTACTTC; CDR3aa: CASSSRTSPYHYEQYF
v_gene: TRBV2; abundance: .; j_gene: TRBJ1-5; d_gene: TRBD1; CDR3nt: TGTGCCAGCAGTGGGACAGGGGGCGCGGGCAATCAGCCCCAGCATTTT; CDR3aa: CASSGTGGAGNQPQHF
v_gene: TRBV2; abundance: .; j_gene: TRBJ1-5; d_gene: .; CDR3nt: TGTGCCAGCAGTCAGACAGCCCCGAGGCCCCAGCATTTT; CDR3aa: CASSQTAPRPQHF
v_gene: TRBV18; abundance: .; j_gene: TRBJ1-1; d_gene: .; CDR3nt: TGTGCCAGCTCACCCTCAGGGGACACTGAAGCTTTCTTT; CDR3aa: CASSPSGDTEAFF
v_gene: TRBV2; abundance: .; j_gene: TRBJ1-6; d_gene: .; CDR3nt: TGTGCCAGCAGCAGGGACACCGGGGGTTCACCCCTCCACTTT; CDR3aa: CASSRDTGGSPLHF
v_gene: TRBV28; abundance: .; j_gene: TRBJ1-4; d_gene: .; CDR3nt: TGTGCCAGCAGCGTCGATGCATATGAAAAACTGTTTTTT; CDR3aa: CASSVDAYEKLFF
v_gene: TRBV5-4; abundance: .; j_gene: TRBJ1-4; d_gene: TRBD1; CDR3nt: TGTGCCAGCAGCCCACAGGGGGCGGATGAAAAACTGTTTTTT; CDR3aa: CASSPQGADEKLFF
v_gene: TRBV5-1; abundance: .; j_gene: TRBJ1-4; d_gene: .; CDR3nt: TGCGCCAGCAGCTTGGATAGACAGCATAATGAAAAACTGTTTTTT; CDR3aa: CASSLDRQHNEKLFF
v_gene: TRBV18; abundance: .; j_gene: TRBJ1-1; d_gene: TRBD1; CDR3nt: TGTGCCAGCTCCCGACAGGGGATGAACACTGAAGCTTTCTTT; CDR3aa: CASSRQGMNTEAFF
v_gene: TRBV27; abundance: .; j_gene: TRBJ1-2; d_gene: TRBD1; CDR3nt: TGTGCCAGCAAACAGGGGGCCTTCAACTATGGCTACACCTTC; CDR3aa: CASKQGAFNYGYTF
v_gene: TRBV11-2; abundance: once; j_gene: TRBJ1-6; d_gene: TRBD1; CDR3nt: TGTGCCAGCAGCGAGGGGACAGGGGGGAATTCACCCCTCCACTTT; CDR3aa: CASSEGTGGNSPLHF
v_gene: TRBV6-2/TRBV6-3; abundance: .; j_gene: TRBJ2-3; d_gene: TRBD1; CDR3nt: TGTGCCAGCAGCAAGCCCGACAGGGGTACAGATACGCAGTATTTT; CDR3aa: CASSKPDRGTDTQYF
v_gene: TRBV10-3; abundance: .; j_gene: TRBJ1-6; d_gene: .; CDR3nt: TGTGCCATCAGTGAGTCAAGCGGAAGCTCCTATAATTCACCCCTCCACTTT; CDR3aa: CAISESSGSSYNSPLHF
v_gene: TRBV6-1; abundance: .; j_gene: TRBJ1-3; d_gene: .; CDR3nt: TGTGCCAGCAGTGAAGCGAGCCAATCCTCTGGAAACACCATATATTTT; CDR3aa: CASSEASQSSGNTIYF
v_gene: TRBV2; abundance: .; j_gene: TRBJ2-7; d_gene: .; CDR3nt: TGTGCCAGCAGGCCCGGACTAACGGCCTACGAGCAGTACTTC; CDR3aa: CASRPGLTAYEQYF
v_gene: TRBV29-1; abundance: once; j_gene: TRBJ1-2; d_gene: .; CDR3nt: TGCAGCGTGACTTCAGACGGAGGGTATGGCTACACCTTC; CDR3aa: CSVTSDGGYGYTF
v_gene: TRBV30; abundance: .; j_gene: TRBJ1-1; d_gene: TRBD1; CDR3nt: TGTGCCTGGAGCGCACTGGACAGGGGCCTGTTCATGAACACTGAAGCTTTCTTT; CDR3aa: CAWSALDRGLFMNTEAFF
v_gene: TRBV5-6; abundance: .; j_gene: TRBJ2-1; d_gene: .; CDR3nt: TGTGCCAGCAGCACCGGACATTCATCCGAGCAGTTCTTC; CDR3aa: CASSTGHSSEQFF
v_gene: TRBV5-1; abundance: .; j_gene: TRBJ1-1; d_gene: .; CDR3nt: TGCGCCAGCACGTGGGGGCAGGCCTCGTCTGAAGCTTTCTTT; CDR3aa: CASTWGQASSEAFF
v_gene: TRBV7-9; abundance: .; j_gene: TRBJ2-1; d_gene: .; CDR3nt: TGTGCCAGCAGCTTGAGGGACTCCATCTACAATGAGCAGTTCTTC; CDR3aa: CASSLRDSIYNEQFF
v_gene: TRBV5-1; abundance: .; j_gene: TRBJ2-2; d_gene: TRBD1; CDR3nt: TGCGCCAGCAGCTTGTTAACGGACAGGGCTAACGGGGAGCTGTTTTTT; CDR3aa: CASSLLTDRANGELFF
v_gene: TRBV6-2/TRBV6-3; abundance: .; j_gene: TRBJ1-5; d_gene: TRBD1; CDR3nt: TGTGCCAGCAGTGACAGCCGGGACAGGGGACTGTATAGCAATCAGCCCCAGCATTTT; CDR3aa: CASSDSRDRGLYSNQPQHF
v_gene: TRBV28; abundance: .; j_gene: TRBJ1-2; d_gene: .; CDR3nt: TGTGCCAGCAGTCCTCAAGTACTCTATGGCTACACCTTC; CDR3aa: CASSPQVLYGYTF
v_gene: TRBV10-3; abundance: .; j_gene: TRBJ2-7; d_gene: TRBD1; CDR3nt: TGTGCCATCAGTGAGTCGACAGGGGGGCCCCACGAGCAGTACTTC; CDR3aa: CAISESTGGPHEQYF
v_gene: TRBV5-1; abundance: .; j_gene: TRBJ2-1; d_gene: .; CDR3nt: TGCGCCAGCAGCGCAGGTAGCTCCTACAATGAGCAGTTCTTC; CDR3aa: CASSAGSSYNEQFF
v_gene: TRBV15; abundance: .; j_gene: TRBJ1-5; d_gene: .; CDR3nt: TGTGCCACCAGCCCCCGCCAGGGAAGAGGGAACAATCAGCCCCAGCATTTT; CDR3aa: CATSPRQGRGNNQPQHF
v_gene: TRBV9; abundance: .; j_gene: TRBJ1-2; d_gene: .; CDR3nt: TGTGCCAGCAGCGTAGCGGGCAGGCCCGGCGGGGATGGCTACACCTTC; CDR3aa: CASSVAGRPGGDGYTF